This paragraph covers one T cell receptor beta chain sequence. The antigen is not known. Trimming took off 1 base at V and 3 bases at J, with 15 bases between the two ends. CDR3 length: 16 residues. Germline V gives CDR1 PRHDT, CDR2 FYEKMQ (reference sequence). The entry originates in a study of cytomegalovirus exposure and HLA in healthy donors. Study observations and caveats: A later examination showed that TCR association rates differed by HLA locus, with DRB1 most and HLA-C fewest. Based on reports, TCR beta sequences accurately predicted HLA-A and HLA-B alleles for most subjects.

Researchers ran the PCR with 60 Vbeta and 13 Jbeta primers. Assay: immunoSEQ multiplex PCR; the TCRdb copy retains only in-frame clones and omits some. In the table there are 200,000 to 250,000 clones, approximately 88% of which are singletons. The sequenced material came from PBMCs. The source is a boy younger than 10 in good health and CMV-seronegative. This chain uses TRBV13 with TRBJ1-2; D gene unclear. As DNA, the CDR3 is TGTGCCAGCAGCTTAGAAAAACGGAGCCTTTACTATGGCTACACCTTC. This translates into CASSLEKRSLYYGYTF.